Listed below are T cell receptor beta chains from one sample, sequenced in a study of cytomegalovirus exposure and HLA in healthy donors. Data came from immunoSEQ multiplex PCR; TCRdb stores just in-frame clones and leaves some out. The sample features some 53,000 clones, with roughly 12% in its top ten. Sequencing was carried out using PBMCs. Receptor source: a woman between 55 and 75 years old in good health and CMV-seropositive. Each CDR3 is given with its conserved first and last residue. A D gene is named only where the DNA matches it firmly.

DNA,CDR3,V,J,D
TGTGCCAGCTCGCCGGGACTCTACGCCTACGAGCAGTACTTC,CASSPGLYAYEQYF,TRBV18,TRBJ2-7,-
TGTGCCAGCAGCATACCGACAGGGATGACGGAGACCCAGTACTTC,CASSIPTGMTETQYF,TRBV5-4,TRBJ2-5,TRBD1
TGCGCCAGCAGTTCTCACTTAACCCAGGGACAGGGGCTATGGAACACCGGGGAGCTGTTTTTT,CASSSHLTQGQGLWNTGELFF,TRBV5-1,TRBJ2-2,TRBD1
TGTGCCAGCAGCCGCCGGGACAGCGTTTGGAATGGCTACACCTTC,CASSRRDSVWNGYTF,TRBV5-4,TRBJ1-2,TRBD1
TGTGCCAGCAGAACGGGGGATTCCTATAATTCACCCCTCCACTTT,CASRTGDSYNSPLHF,TRBV6-5,TRBJ1-6,-
TGCGCCAGCAGCTTGGGGGCAGGTCAGGACTATGGCTACACCTTC,CASSLGAGQDYGYTF,TRBV5-1,TRBJ1-2,-
TGTGCCAGCAGTGATAGACGGGGCGGGGAGCTGTTTTTT,CASSDRRGGELFF,TRBV6-1,TRBJ2-2,-
TGTGCCAGCATTTCGGGGGGGATCACCAACACTGAAGCTTTCTTT,CASISGGITNTEAFF,TRBV6-5,TRBJ1-1,-
TGCGCCAGCAGCCAAAAGACAGATTCACCCCTCCACTTT,CASSQKTDSPLHF,TRBV4-3,TRBJ1-6,-
TGCGCCAGCAGCTCGACCCTAGCGGGGGGCGCGTACCAAGAGACCCAGTACTTC,CASSSTLAGGAYQETQYF,TRBV5-1,TRBJ2-5,TRBD2
TGTGCCAGCAGCGGGACAGCTAGCAATCAGCCCCAGCATTTT,CASSGTASNQPQHF,TRBV7-9,TRBJ1-5,TRBD1
TGCGCCAGCAGCCAAACAATAGAGGGTAACACTGAAGCTTTCTTT,CASSQTIEGNTEAFF,TRBV5-1,TRBJ1-1,-
TGTGCCAGTCAGGGCTCCTACAATGAGCAGTTCTTC,CASQGSYNEQFF,TRBV19,TRBJ2-1,-
TGTGCCAGTAAGGGGGGACAGGGACTAGCGGGCGGCTACAATGAGCAGTTCTTC,CASKGGQGLAGGYNEQFF,TRBV19,TRBJ2-1,TRBD2
TGTGCCAGCAGCTACGGGGGGGCGGGCGCCTACGAGCAGTACTTC,CASSYGGAGAYEQYF,TRBV7-2,TRBJ2-7,TRBD2
TGTGCCAGCAGCTCGGGACAGGGAAGGAACGAGCAGTACTTC,CASSSGQGRNEQYF,TRBV28,TRBJ2-7,TRBD1
TGTGCCAGCAGCTTAGAACCCATAGGGAGCACTGAAGCTTTCTTT,CASSLEPIGSTEAFF,TRBV13,TRBJ1-1,-
TGTGCCATCAGTGAGTCCGGGGGACGGACTGAAGCTTTCTTT,CAISESGGRTEAFF,TRBV10-3,TRBJ1-1,-
TGTGCCAGCAGATCCCGACAGTCTGGAAACACCATATATTTT,CASRSRQSGNTIYF,TRBV6-5,TRBJ1-3,-
TGTGCCAGCGGCCTCGCCAGTCAGCCCCAGCATTTT,CASGLASQPQHF,TRBV28,TRBJ1-5,-
TGTGCCAGTACCCTAACGGTGCGGTACTTC,CASTLTVRYF,TRBV19,TRBJ2-7,-
TGTGCCAGCAGCAATCAACAGGAGCCACCCTACGAGCAGTACTTC,CASSNQQEPPYEQYF,TRBV27,TRBJ2-7,-
TGTGCCAGCAGCTTAGATTTATTCACAGATACGCAGTATTTT,CASSLDLFTDTQYF,TRBV7-9,TRBJ2-3,-
TGTGCCAGCAGTTACTCCCGGACAGGGGGCGACTCGTACTTC,CASSYSRTGGDSYF,TRBV6-5,TRBJ2-5,TRBD1
TGTGCCATCAGTGATCGGGCAGGGGTGATCTATGGCTACACCTTC,CAISDRAGVIYGYTF,TRBV10-3,TRBJ1-2,-
TGTGCCAGCAGCGAGGGAACAGTACCCCAGCATTTT,CASSEGTVPQHF,TRBV28,TRBJ1-5,-
TGTGCCAGCAGCCCCCGGTTAGGACAGGCGCAGCATTCTAACTATGGCTACACCTTC,CASSPRLGQAQHSNYGYTF,TRBV5-8,TRBJ1-2,TRBD1
TGCGCCAGCAGCCTTGACAGGGGATCCTACGAGCAGTACTTC,CASSLDRGSYEQYF,TRBV5-1,TRBJ2-7,TRBD1
TGTGCCAGCAGCCAACCAGGGGAATTCTATGGCTACACCTTC,CASSQPGEFYGYTF,TRBV14,TRBJ1-2,-
TGTGCCAGCAGAGCGGACAGGGTCTATGGCTACACCTTC,CASRADRVYGYTF,TRBV2,TRBJ1-2,TRBD1
TGCGCCAGCAGTGAGTTGTCTAGCGGGCCCAATGAGCAGTTCTTC,CASSELSSGPNEQFF,TRBV10-2,TRBJ2-1,TRBD2
TGTGCCAGCAGTTCTACAGGGGGAGGGGACTATGGCTACACCTTC,CASSSTGGGDYGYTF,TRBV6-5,TRBJ1-2,TRBD1
TGTGCCAGCAGCCCAGACAGGATGAACACTGAAGCTTTCTTT,CASSPDRMNTEAFF,TRBV7-2,TRBJ1-1,-
TGTGCCAGCAACGGGTTTGGCTCTGGAAACACCATATATTTT,CASNGFGSGNTIYF,TRBV9,TRBJ1-3,-
TGTGCTAGTGGTAGCACAGGGGCGGCTTGGAATGGCTACACCTTC,CASGSTGAAWNGYTF,TRBV12-5,TRBJ1-2,TRBD1
TGTGCCAGCAGCGTCGCGGAGGAGGGCTACACCTTC,CASSVAEEGYTF,TRBV7-9,TRBJ1-2,-
TGTGCCAGCAGCTTGGCAAATTCACCCCTCCACTTT,CASSLANSPLHF,TRBV13,TRBJ1-6,-
TGTGCCAGCAGTGACGAACAGGGGAATTCACCCCTCCACTTT,CASSDEQGNSPLHF,TRBV2,TRBJ1-6,TRBD1
TGTGCCAGCAGTTTATTGGACAGGGGGCATGGCTACACCTTC,CASSLLDRGHGYTF,TRBV28,TRBJ1-2,TRBD1
TGTGCCAGCAGTTTTAAGGAGGCTTTCTTT,CASSFKEAFF,TRBV28,TRBJ1-1,-
TGTGCCAGCAGTCCGGGACAGGGTAGCTATGGCTACACCTTC,CASSPGQGSYGYTF,TRBV27,TRBJ1-2,TRBD1
TGCGCCAGCACTCGTCCGGGAGCCTACAATGAGCAGTTCTTC,CASTRPGAYNEQFF,TRBV5-1,TRBJ2-1,-
TGTGCCAGTAGGGGTTCTGACAGGGGCGCCTATAATTCACCCCTCCACTTT,CASRGSDRGAYNSPLHF,TRBV19,TRBJ1-6,TRBD1
TGTGCCAGCAGCTCGCTAGCGGGGGGCCCCCTTAGCACAGATACGCAGTATTTT,CASSSLAGGPLSTDTQYF,TRBV28,TRBJ2-3,TRBD2
TGTGCCAGTAGGACTAGCGGGGGGGCCCACGAGACCCAGTACTTC,CASRTSGGAHETQYF,TRBV19,TRBJ2-5,TRBD2
TGTGCCAGCTCAAAAGAACAGGGAGCTAACTATGGCTACACCTTC,CASSKEQGANYGYTF,TRBV18,TRBJ1-2,-
TGCGCCAGCAGTGAACAGGGGGCGGACACTGAAGCTTTCTTT,CASSEQGADTEAFF,TRBV10-1,TRBJ1-1,TRBD1
TGTGCCAGCTCACCAGGGACAGGGGTTCGGGGAGCCAAAAACATTCAGTACTTC,CASSPGTGVRGAKNIQYF,TRBV18,TRBJ2-4,TRBD1
TGTGCCAGCAGCTTGGCCGGGGGCGGGGGCGCACCCTACGAGCAGTACTTC,CASSLAGGGGAPYEQYF,TRBV5-5,TRBJ2-7,-
TGTGCCAGCAGTTACTCATGGACAGCAACCTACGAGCAGTACTTC,CASSYSWTATYEQYF,TRBV6-5,TRBJ2-7,-
TGCGCCAGCAGCTTGGCATCGTTTTGGGACATGAACACTGAAGCTTTCTTT,CASSLASFWDMNTEAFF,TRBV5-1,TRBJ1-1,-
TGTGCCAGCAGTGACTCGACTAGCGGGGGGGCCACGCAGTATTTT,CASSDSTSGGATQYF,TRBV6-4,TRBJ2-3,TRBD2